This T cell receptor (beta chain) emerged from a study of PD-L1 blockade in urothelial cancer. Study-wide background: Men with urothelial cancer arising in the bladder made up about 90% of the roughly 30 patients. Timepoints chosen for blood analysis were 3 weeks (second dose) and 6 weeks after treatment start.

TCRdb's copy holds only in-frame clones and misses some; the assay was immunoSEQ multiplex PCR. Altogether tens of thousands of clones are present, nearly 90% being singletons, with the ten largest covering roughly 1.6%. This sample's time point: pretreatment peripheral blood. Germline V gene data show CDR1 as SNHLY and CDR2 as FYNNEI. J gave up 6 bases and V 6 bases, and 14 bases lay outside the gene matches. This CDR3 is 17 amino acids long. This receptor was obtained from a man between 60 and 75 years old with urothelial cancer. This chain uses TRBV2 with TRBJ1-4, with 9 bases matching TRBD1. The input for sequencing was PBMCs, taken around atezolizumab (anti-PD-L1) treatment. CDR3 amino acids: CASSLFIRDRVDEKLFF. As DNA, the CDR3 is TGTGCCAGCAGCCTATTCATCCGGGACAGGGTGGATGAAAAACTGTTTTTT.